The rows below give T cell receptor beta chains drawn from one sample of a study of cytomegalovirus exposure and HLA in healthy donors. Sequencing was performed with immunoSEQ multiplex PCR; in TCRdb, only in-frame clones are kept and a portion is missing. The sample shows about 140,000 clones, 88% of them seen only once. Sequences were obtained from PBMCs. These receptors originate from a woman aged 18 to 35 in good health and CMV-seropositive. CDR3s include the opening cysteine and the closing phenylalanine or tryptophan. A D gene is named only where the DNA matches it firmly. Clone sizes are given selectively: once, few, many, or a class where the clone is expanded.

D gene	V gene	J gene	clone size	CDR3 DNA	CDR3 protein
TRBD2	TRBV9	TRBJ2-2	.	TGTGCCAGCAGCTACCTAGTCGGGGACTACTCCTATCTCAAATACACCGGGGAGCTGTTTTTT	CASSYLVGDYSYLKYTGELFF
.	TRBV7-2	TRBJ1-2	.	TGTGCCAGCAGCTTCCAAGAAAGACAGGCCTATGGCTACACCTTC	CASSFQERQAYGYTF
.	TRBV2	TRBJ1-1	.	TGTGCCAGCACACTACAGGGAAACACTGAAGCTTTCTTT	CASTLQGNTEAFF
.	TRBV6-6	TRBJ1-3	.	TGTGCCAGCACGCCCCGGGGAATTTTGGGAAACACCATATATTTT	CASTPRGILGNTIYF
TRBD2	TRBV7-8	TRBJ2-7	.	TGTGCCAGCAGCTTAGGGACTAGTGTGTATCGGGCCTACGAGCAGTACTTC	CASSLGTSVYRAYEQYF
.	TRBV15	TRBJ1-2	.	TGTGCCACCAGCAGACAGGCAGGGCCGCGGGGCTACACCTTC	CATSRQAGPRGYTF
.	TRBV19	TRBJ1-5	.	TGTGCCAGCATGGAGGGAGGACATCAGCCCCAGCATTTT	CASMEGGHQPQHF
.	TRBV7-2	TRBJ1-3	.	TGTGCCAGCAGCTTAGCGGGACACCTCAGCTCTGGAAACACCATATATTTT	CASSLAGHLSSGNTIYF
TRBD1	TRBV5-1	TRBJ1-1	.	TGCGCCAGCAGCTTGGGAGGGACAGGGCTGAACACTGAAGCTTTCTTT	CASSLGGTGLNTEAFF
TRBD1	TRBV2	TRBJ2-2	.	TGTGCCAGCGGCCCGGGACAGGGCTTCACCGGGGAGCTGTTTTTT	CASGPGQGFTGELFF
TRBD1	TRBV11-2	TRBJ2-7	once	TGTGCCAGCAGCACAACAGGGGGATGGTACGAGCAGTACTTC	CASSTTGGWYEQYF
TRBD2	TRBV28	TRBJ2-1	.	TGTGCCAGCAGTTTCAGACTAGCGGGGGGGCTGTATGAGCAGTTCTTC	CASSFRLAGGLYEQFF
.	TRBV19	TRBJ1-1	.	TGTGCCAGTAGTATCACAGGGATGAACACTGAAGCTTTCTTT	CASSITGMNTEAFF
TRBD1	TRBV6-5	TRBJ2-7	.	TGTGCCAGCAGTATTTCGGGACAGGGCGCCTACGAGCAGTACTTC	CASSISGQGAYEQYF
TRBD1	TRBV7-9	TRBJ2-7	.	TGTGCCAGCAGCTTAGGAAGGGGACAGGGAGGATTAATGGAGCAGTACTTC	CASSLGRGQGGLMEQYF
.	TRBV18	TRBJ2-1	.	TGTGCCAGCTCACCGAGTCTGCGGGGAGCTTACAATGAGCAGTTCTTC	CASSPSLRGAYNEQFF
.	TRBV2	TRBJ1-2	.	TGTGCCAGCACCCCTGGGATGCGGGGGGCGGGCTATGGCTACACCTTC	CASTPGMRGAGYGYTF
TRBD2	TRBV5-1	TRBJ2-1	.	TGCGCCAGCAGCAGAACCGGGATCGGGGGGGCTCGGAATGAGCAGTTCTTC	CASSRTGIGGARNEQFF
.	TRBV9	TRBJ2-3	.	TGTGCCAGCAGCGTAAGTACAGCAGATACGCAGTATTTT	CASSVSTADTQYF
TRBD1	TRBV18	TRBJ1-2	.	TGTGCCAGCTCACCACCGGTAGGAGGGGGCGGTCCCTATGGCTACACCTTC	CASSPPVGGGGPYGYTF
.	TRBV5-1	TRBJ2-3	.	TGCGCCAGCAGCTTGTCTCCGGGGAATACGCAGTATTTT	CASSLSPGNTQYF
.	TRBV7-8	TRBJ2-5	.	TGTGCCAGCAGCTTAGGTCGGGTCTCAGAGACCCAGTACTTC	CASSLGRVSETQYF
.	TRBV28	TRBJ1-6	.	TGTGCCAGCAGTGAGGAACCTAATTCACCCCTCCACTTT	CASSEEPNSPLHF
.	TRBV4-2	TRBJ2-7	.	TGTGCCAGCAGACGGACAGATCGGGACGAGCAGTACTTC	CASRRTDRDEQYF
TRBD2	TRBV5-4	TRBJ2-1	.	TGTGCCAGCACACCTAGCGGGGAATACAATGAGCAGTTCTTC	CASTPSGEYNEQFF
.	TRBV2	TRBJ1-5	.	TGTGCCAGCAGTGAATCAGTGGGGCAGCATCAGCCCCAGCATTTT	CASSESVGQHQPQHF
TRBD1	TRBV5-1	TRBJ1-2	.	TGCGCCAGCAGCAACCGGACAGGGTCTAACTATGGCTACACCTTC	CASSNRTGSNYGYTF
TRBD2	TRBV10-3	TRBJ2-3	.	TGTGCCGTCAGCGGGGGGGCAGATACGCAGTATTTT	CAVSGGADTQYF
TRBD1	TRBV6-1	TRBJ1-6	.	TGTGCCAGCAGTGGGCAGGGGGCTTATAGCTATAATTCACCCCTCCACTTT	CASSGQGAYSYNSPLHF